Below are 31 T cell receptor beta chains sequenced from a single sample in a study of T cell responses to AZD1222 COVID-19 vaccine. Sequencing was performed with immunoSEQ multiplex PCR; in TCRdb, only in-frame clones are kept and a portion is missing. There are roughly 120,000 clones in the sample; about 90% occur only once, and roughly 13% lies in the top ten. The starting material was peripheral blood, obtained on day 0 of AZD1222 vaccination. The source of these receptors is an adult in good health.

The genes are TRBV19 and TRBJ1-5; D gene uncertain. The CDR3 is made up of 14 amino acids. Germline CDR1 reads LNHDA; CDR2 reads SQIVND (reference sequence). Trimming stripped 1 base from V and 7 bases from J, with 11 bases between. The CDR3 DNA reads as TGTGCCAGTAGTATAGTAGGGCGGCGGCAGCCCCAGCATTTT. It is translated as CASSIVGRRQPQHF.

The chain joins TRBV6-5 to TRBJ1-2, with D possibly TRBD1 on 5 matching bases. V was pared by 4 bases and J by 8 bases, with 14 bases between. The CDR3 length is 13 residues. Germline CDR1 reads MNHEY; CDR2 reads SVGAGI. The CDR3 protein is CASSFQGTRGYTF. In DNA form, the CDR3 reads TGTGCCAGCAGTTTTCAGGGAACTAGGGGCTACACCTTC.

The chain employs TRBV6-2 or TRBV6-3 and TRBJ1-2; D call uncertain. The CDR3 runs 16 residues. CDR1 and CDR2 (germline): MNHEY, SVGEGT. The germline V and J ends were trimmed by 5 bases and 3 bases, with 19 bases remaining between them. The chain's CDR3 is CASSAAGILGDYGYTF. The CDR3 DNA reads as TGTGCCAGCAGTGCCGCCGGGATCCTAGGTGACTATGGCTACACCTTC.

In DNA form, the CDR3 reads TGTGCCACCACAGACAATACGGACAGGAAGAAGGTTGGCTACACCTTC. Its protein product is CATTDNTDRKKVGYTF. V is TRBV24-1 and J is TRBJ1-2; 7 positions agree with TRBD1. Looked up from germline, CDR1 is KGHDR and CDR2 is SFDVKD. Germline trimming cut 8 bases from V and 7 bases from J; bases unmatched to any gene: 18. The CDR3 is 16 amino acids.

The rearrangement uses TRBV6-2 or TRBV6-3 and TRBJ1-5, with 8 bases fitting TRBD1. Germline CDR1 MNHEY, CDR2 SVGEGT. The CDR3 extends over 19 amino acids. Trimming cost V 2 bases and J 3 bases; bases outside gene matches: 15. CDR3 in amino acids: CASSYIPGQGASNNQPQHF. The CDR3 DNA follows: TGTGCCAGCAGTTACATACCCGGGCAGGGGGCTTCAAACAATCAGCCCCAGCATTTT.

CDR3 in DNA: TGTGCCAGCAGCGTAGCGGTAGGCAGAGGCTCCTACGAGCAGTACTTC. Translation gives CASSVAVGRGSYEQYF. The chain carries TRBV9 and TRBJ2-7; D is uncertain. The CDR3 loop spans 16 amino acids. CDR1 and CDR2 (germline): SGDLS, YYNGEE. V was pared by 0 bases and J by 0 bases, with 13 bases between.

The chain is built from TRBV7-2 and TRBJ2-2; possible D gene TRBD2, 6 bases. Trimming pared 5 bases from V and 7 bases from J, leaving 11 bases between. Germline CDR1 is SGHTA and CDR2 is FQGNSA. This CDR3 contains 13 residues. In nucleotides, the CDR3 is TGTGCCAGCAGCCAGGGACTTGGCGGGGAGCTGTTTTTT. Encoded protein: CASSQGLGGELFF.

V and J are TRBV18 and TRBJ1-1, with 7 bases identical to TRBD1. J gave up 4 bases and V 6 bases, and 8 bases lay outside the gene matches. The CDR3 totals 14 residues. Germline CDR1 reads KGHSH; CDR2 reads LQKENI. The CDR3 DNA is TGTGCCAGCTCCCCAGACAGGGTGGGCACTGAAGCTTTCTTT. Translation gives CASSPDRVGTEAFF.

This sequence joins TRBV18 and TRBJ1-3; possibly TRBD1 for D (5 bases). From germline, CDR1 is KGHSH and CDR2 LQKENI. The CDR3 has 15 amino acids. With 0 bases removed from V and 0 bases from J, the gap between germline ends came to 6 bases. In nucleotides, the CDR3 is TGTGCCAGCTCACCACCAAGGGGCTCTGGAAACACCATATATTTT. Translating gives CASSPPRGSGNTIYF.

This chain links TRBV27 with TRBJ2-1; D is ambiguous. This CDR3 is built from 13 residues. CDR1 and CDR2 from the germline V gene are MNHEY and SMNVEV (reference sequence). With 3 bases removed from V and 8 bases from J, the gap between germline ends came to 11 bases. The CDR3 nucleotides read TGTGCCAGCAGTTTCCGGCGGCAAGATGAGCAGTTCTTC. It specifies CASSFRRQDEQFF.

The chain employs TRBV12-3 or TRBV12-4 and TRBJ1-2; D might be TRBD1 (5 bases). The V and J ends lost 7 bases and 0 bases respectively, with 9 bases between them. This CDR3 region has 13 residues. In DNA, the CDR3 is TGTGCCAGCAACCAGGGAACTAACTATGGCTACACCTTC. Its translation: CASNQGTNYGYTF.

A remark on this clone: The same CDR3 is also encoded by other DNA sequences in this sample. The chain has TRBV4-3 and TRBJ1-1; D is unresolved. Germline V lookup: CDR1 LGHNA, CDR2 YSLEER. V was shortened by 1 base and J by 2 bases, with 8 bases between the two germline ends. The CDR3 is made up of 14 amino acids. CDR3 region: CASSQGSGNTEAFF. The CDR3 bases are TGCGCCAGCAGCCAAGGTTCAGGAAACACTGAAGCTTTCTTT.

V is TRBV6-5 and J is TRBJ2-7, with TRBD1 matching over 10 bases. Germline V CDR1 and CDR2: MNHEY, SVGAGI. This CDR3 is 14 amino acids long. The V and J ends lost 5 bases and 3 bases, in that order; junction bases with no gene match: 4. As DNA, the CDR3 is TGTGCCAGCAGTCCCGGGACAGGGGACTACGAGCAGTACTTC. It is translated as CASSPGTGDYEQYF.

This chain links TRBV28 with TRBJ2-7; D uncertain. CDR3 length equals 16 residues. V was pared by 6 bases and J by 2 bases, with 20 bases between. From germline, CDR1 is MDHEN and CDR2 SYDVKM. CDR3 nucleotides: TGTGCCAGCAGAACCGAGAACACCCGACGACCCTACGAGCAGTACTTC. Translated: CASRTENTRRPYEQYF. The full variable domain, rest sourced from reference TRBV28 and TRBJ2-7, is DVKVTQSSRYLVKRTGEKVFLECVQDMDHENMFWYRQDPGLGLRLIYFSYDVKMKEKGDIPEGYSVSREKKERFSLILESASTNQTSMYLCASRTENTRRPYEQYFGPGTRLTVT.

The CDR3 DNA sequence: TGTGCCAGCAGCTCCCTCGGCGGCTACACCTTC. Translated: CASSSLGGYTF. The V call is TRBV9, the J call TRBJ1-2; D is unresolved. The V gene's germline CDR1 is SGDLS and CDR2 YYNGEE. V was trimmed by 4 bases and J by 8 bases, leaving 9 bases between them. The CDR3 is 11 amino acids.

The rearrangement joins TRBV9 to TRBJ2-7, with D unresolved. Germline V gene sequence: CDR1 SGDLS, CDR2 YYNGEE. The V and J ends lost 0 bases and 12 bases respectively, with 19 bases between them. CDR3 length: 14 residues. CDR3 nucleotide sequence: TGTGCCAGCAGCGTAGGGGAAGGTCGCGACCCTCGGTACTTC. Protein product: CASSVGEGRDPRYF.

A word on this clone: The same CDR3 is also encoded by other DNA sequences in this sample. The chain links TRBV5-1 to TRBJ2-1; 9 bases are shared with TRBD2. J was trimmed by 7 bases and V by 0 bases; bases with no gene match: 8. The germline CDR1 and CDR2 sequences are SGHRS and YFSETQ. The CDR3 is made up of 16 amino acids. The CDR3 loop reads CASSLAPSGGYNEQFF. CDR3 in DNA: TGCGCCAGCAGCTTGGCGCCAAGCGGGGGGTATAATGAGCAGTTCTTC. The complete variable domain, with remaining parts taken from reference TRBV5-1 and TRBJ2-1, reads KAGVTQTPRYLIKTRGQQVTLSCSPISGHRSVSWYQQTPGQGLQFLFEYFSETQRNKGNFPGRFSGRQFSNSRSEMNVSTLELGDSALYLCASSLAPSGGYNEQFFGPGTRLTVL.

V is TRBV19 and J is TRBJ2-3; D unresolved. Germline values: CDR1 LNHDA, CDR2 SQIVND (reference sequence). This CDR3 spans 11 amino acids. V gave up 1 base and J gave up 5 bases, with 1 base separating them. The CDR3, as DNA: TGTGCCAGTAGTATAGGAGATACGCAGTATTTT. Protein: CASSIGDTQYF.

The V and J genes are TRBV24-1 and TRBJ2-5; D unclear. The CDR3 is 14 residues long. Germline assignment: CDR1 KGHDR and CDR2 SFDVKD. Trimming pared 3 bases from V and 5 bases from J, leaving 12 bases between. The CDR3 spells CATSDSLRWETQYF. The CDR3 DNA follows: TGTGCCACCAGTGATAGTCTTCGTTGGGAGACCCAGTACTTC.

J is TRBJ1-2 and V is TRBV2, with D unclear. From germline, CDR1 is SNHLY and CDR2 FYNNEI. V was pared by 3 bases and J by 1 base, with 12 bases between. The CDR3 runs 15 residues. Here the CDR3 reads CASSDSLQINYGYTF. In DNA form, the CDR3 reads TGTGCCAGCAGTGACTCACTACAGATTAACTATGGCTACACCTTC.

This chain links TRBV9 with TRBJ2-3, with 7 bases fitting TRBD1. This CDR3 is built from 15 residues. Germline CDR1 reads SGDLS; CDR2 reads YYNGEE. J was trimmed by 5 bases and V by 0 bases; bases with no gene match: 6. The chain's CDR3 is CASSVGPNRGDTQYF. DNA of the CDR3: TGTGCCAGCAGCGTAGGCCCCAACAGGGGAGATACGCAGTATTTT.

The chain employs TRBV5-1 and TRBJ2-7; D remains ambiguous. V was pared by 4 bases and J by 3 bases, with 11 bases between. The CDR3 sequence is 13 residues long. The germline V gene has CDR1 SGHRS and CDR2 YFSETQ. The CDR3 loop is CASSVGSLYEQYF. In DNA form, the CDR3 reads TGCGCCAGCAGCGTGGGATCTCTCTACGAGCAGTACTTC.

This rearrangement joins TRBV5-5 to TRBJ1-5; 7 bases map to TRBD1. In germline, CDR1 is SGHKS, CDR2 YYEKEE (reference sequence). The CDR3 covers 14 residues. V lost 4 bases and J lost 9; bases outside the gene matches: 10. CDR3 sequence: CASSGGTVVGPQHF. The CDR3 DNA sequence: TGTGCCAGCAGCGGAGGGACAGTCGTGGGGCCCCAGCATTTT.

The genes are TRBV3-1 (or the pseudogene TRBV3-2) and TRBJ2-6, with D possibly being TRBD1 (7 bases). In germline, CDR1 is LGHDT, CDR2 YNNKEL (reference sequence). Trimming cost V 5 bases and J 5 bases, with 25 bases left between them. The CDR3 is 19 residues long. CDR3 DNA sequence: TGTGCCAGCAGCGCCCGAGCTTCACAGGGGAGGAGGTGGGCCAACGTCCTGACTTTC. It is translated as CASSARASQGRRWANVLTF.

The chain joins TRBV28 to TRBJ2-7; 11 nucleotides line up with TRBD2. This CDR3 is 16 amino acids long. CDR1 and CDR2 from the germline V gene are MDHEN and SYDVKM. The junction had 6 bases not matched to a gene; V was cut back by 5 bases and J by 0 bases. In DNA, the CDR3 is TGTGCCAGCAGTGACCCTAGCGGGAGGTACTCCTACGAGCAGTACTTC. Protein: CASSDPSGRYSYEQYF.

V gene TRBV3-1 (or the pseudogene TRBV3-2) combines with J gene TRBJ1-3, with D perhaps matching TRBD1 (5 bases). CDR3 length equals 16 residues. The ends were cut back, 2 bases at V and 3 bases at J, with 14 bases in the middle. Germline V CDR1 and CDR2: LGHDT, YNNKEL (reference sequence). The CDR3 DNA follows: TGTGCCAGCAGCCAAATGGGAGGGACGGGTGGAAACACCATATATTTT. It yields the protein CASSQMGGTGGNTIYF.

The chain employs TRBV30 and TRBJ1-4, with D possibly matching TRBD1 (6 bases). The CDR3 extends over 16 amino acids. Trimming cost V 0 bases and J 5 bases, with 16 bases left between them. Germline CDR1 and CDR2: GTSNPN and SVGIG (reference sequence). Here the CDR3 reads CAWSVGGAWWNEKLFF. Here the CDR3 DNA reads TGTGCCTGGAGTGTAGGGGGGGCTTGGTGGAATGAAAAACTGTTTTTT.

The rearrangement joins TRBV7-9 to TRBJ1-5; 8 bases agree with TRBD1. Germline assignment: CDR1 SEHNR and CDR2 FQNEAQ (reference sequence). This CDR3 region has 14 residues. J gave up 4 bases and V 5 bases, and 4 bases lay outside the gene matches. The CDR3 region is CASSPTGANQPQHF. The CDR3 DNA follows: TGTGCCAGCAGCCCGACAGGGGCAAATCAGCCCCAGCATTTT.

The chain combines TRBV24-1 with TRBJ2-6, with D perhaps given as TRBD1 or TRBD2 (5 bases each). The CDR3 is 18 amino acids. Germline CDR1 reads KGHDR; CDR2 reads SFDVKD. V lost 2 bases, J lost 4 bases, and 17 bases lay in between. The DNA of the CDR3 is TGTGCCACCAGTGATTGGGGGAGAGACGCAGCAGGGGCCAACGTCCTGACTTTC. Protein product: CATSDWGRDAAGANVLTF.

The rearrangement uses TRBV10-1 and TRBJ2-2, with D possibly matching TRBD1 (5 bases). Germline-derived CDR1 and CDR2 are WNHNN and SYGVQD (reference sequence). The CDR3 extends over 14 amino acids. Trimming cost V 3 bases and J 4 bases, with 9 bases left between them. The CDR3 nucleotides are TGCGCCAGCAGTGACAGGGAACGCACCGGGGAGCTGTTTTTT. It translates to CASSDRERTGELFF.

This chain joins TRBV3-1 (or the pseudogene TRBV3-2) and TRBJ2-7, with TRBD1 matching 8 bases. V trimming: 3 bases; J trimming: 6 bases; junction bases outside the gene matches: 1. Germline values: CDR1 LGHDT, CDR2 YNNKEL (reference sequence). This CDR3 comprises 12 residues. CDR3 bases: TGTGCCAGCAGCCACGACAGGGGCGAGCAGTACTTC. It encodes CASSHDRGEQYF.